These 28 T cell receptor beta chains share one sample of origin, sequenced in a study of T cells in women clearing cervical HPV infection. The table came from immunoSEQ multiplex PCR; TCRdb's copy has only in-frame clones and leaves some out. Found here are 14,000 or so clones; the top ten clones hold about 20%. The sample was blood buffy coat. The receptors were sampled from a woman aged 18 to 75 with a cervical HPV16 infection that either progressed to CIN3+ or cleared (not recorded which).

Details on this clone: The CDR3 end is not reached by the read, which stops 3 residues before it; the germline J gene fills it in. The rearrangement joins TRBV20-1 to TRBJ2-3, with D possibly matching TRBD2 (6 bases). Germline-derived CDR1 and CDR2 are DFQATT and SNEGSKA (reference sequence). Trimming stripped 5 bases from V and 1 base from J, with 13 bases between. CDR3 length equals 14 residues. CDR3 amino acids: CSAPVPGGTDTQYF. CDR3 DNA (partial): TGCAGTGCTCCCGTGCCGGGGGGCACAGATACG.

The CDR3 sequence is CASSKRGGDVDDYTF. The CDR3 bases that were read are TGTGCCAGTAGCAAACGCGGGGGGGACGTTGATGAC. The V gene is TRBV19, the J gene TRBJ1-2, with D perhaps TRBD1 (5 bases). Read coverage stops 3 residues before the CDR3 terminus; the germline J gene supplies the remainder. The CDR3 has 15 amino acids. The germline gives CDR1 LNHDA, CDR2 SQIVND (reference sequence).

CDR3 residues: CATSGDRRVEETQYF. CDR3 DNA, as far as it was read: TGTGCCACCAGCGGGGACAGGAGGGTTGAAGAGACC. This sequence joins TRBV15 and TRBJ2-5, with 8 bases aligning to TRBD1. The read finishes 3 residues shy of the CDR3 end, and the germline J gene is used to complete it. Trimming took 5 bases from V and 3 from J; bases not matched to a gene: 8. This CDR3 has 15 amino acids. Germline V gene data show CDR1 as LNHNV and CDR2 as YYDKDF (reference sequence).

Remarks on this clone: One junction end does not reproduce the germline sequence, and a read error may be involved. The read falls 3 residues short of the CDR3 end, and the missing part is taken from the germline J gene. This chain links TRBV23-1 with TRBJ1-2; D is uncertain. TRBV23-1 belongs to the ORF category, with a function that is uncertain. CDR3 size: 17 residues. CDR3 bases read: TGCGCCAGCAGTCAATCGCAGTGTGCAGACCCTAACTATGGT. Amino acids: CASSQSQCADPNYG. The CDR3 as a whole reads CASSQSQCADPNYGYTF.

This clone is deemed medium-sized by its frequency. Sequencing ends 3 residues short of the CDR3 end; the germline J gene provides the rest. The chain couples TRBV30 to TRBJ2-4, with D possibly being TRBD1 (6 bases). The CDR3 runs 14 residues. The germline V and J ends were trimmed by 2 bases and 8 bases, with 16 bases remaining between them. Germline assignment: CDR1 GTSNPN and CDR2 SVGIG (reference sequence). The CDR3 here is CAWSNTGKLDIQYF. The DNA read from the CDR3 is TGTGCCTGGAGTAACACAGGGAAATTGGACATT.

Concerning this clone itself: The CDR3 is cut off 3 residues early in the read; its end comes from the germline J gene. The chain carries TRBV2 and TRBJ2-1; 12 nucleotides line up with TRBD2. Germline CDR1 and CDR2: SNHLY and FYNNEI. The CDR3 has 14 residues. J was trimmed by 4 bases and V by 8 bases; bases with no gene match: 3. The CDR3 DNA, read in part, is TGTGCCAGCCAGACTAGCGGGGGTTACAATGAG. Translated: CASQTSGGYNE. From start to end, the CDR3 is CASQTSGGYNEQFF. The whole variable domain, filled in from reference TRBV2 and TRBJ2-1, reads EPEVTQTPSHQVTQMGQEVILRCVPISNHLYFYWYRQILGQKVEFLVSFYNNEISEKSEIFDDQFSVERPDGSNFTLKIRSTKLEDSAMYFCASQTSGGYNEQFFGPGTRLTVL.

Concerning this clone: The DNA ends 3 residues before the CDR3 does, and the rest of the CDR3 is filled in from the germline J gene. The V gene is TRBV5-4, the J gene TRBJ2-1; TRBD1 agrees at 8 bases. V lost 4 bases to trimming and J lost 8 bases; unmatched junction nucleotides: 5. Germline V lookup: CDR1 SGHNT, CDR2 YYREEE (reference sequence). CDR3 length: 13 amino acids. The CDR3 loop reads CASSIGQGDEQFF. The covered CDR3 bases are TGTGCCAGCAGCATTGGACAGGGCGATGAG.

CDR3 bases read: TGTGCCAGCAGCTTAGGAGGGGCCGGCGAG. This sequence encodes CASSLGGAGE. The whole CDR3 protein is CASSLGGAGEQYF. The V call is TRBV13, the J call TRBJ2-7; D may be TRBD1 (5 bases). The read terminates 3 residues ahead of where the CDR3 ends, so the germline J gene completes it. The germline V gene has CDR1 PRHDT and CDR2 FYEKMQ (reference sequence). V was cut by 0 bases and J by 6 bases, with 9 bases left in between. The length of the CDR3 is 13 residues.

In regard to this clone: The CDR3 goes on 3 residues after the read ends, and that part is filled in from the germline J gene. The chain recombines TRBV18 with TRBJ1-4, with D unclear. V dropped 6 bases and J dropped 4 bases, with 15 bases sitting between them. Germline CDR1 and CDR2: KGHSH and LQKENI. The CDR3 length is 15 residues. CDR3 sequence reads: CASSPMNSGNEKLFF. The CDR3 bases that were read are TGTGCCAGCTCCCCTATGAACTCGGGTAATGAAAAA.

About this clone: At one of its ends the junction is not consistent with the germline gene, which may arise from a read error. The sequence runs out 3 residues before the end of the CDR3; the remainder is reconstructed from the germline J gene. J is TRBJ2-3 and V is TRBV10-3, with no clear D. The CDR3 runs to 12 residues. The germline gives CDR1 ENHRY, CDR2 SYGVKD. CDR3 sequence reads: CASSDSNQPQYF. CDR3 DNA (partial): TGTGCCAGCAGTGATAGCAATCAGCCG.

On this clone: A junction boundary mismatches the germline segment, possibly from a read error. The DNA ends 3 residues before the CDR3 does, and the rest of the CDR3 is filled in from the germline J gene. V and J are TRBV7-7 and TRBJ1-2; D is undetermined. In germline, CDR1 is SSHAT, CDR2 FNYEAQ (reference sequence). The CDR3 is 13 amino acids. The sequenced part of the CDR3 DNA is TGTGCTAGCAGCTTAGCTTCAGGTGAAGAC. Residues: CASSLASGED. The full CDR3 protein is CASSLASGEDYTF.

The DNA read from the CDR3 is TGCAGCGTTGCTTGGGTGGACAGGGCCACTGAA. Its translation: CSVAWVDRATE. The full CDR3 reads CSVAWVDRATEAFF. The chain has TRBV29-1 and TRBJ1-1; 8 bases are shared with TRBD1. Sequencing ends 3 residues short of the CDR3 end; the germline J gene provides the rest. This CDR3 contains 14 residues. Germline assignment: CDR1 SQVTM and CDR2 ANQGSEA. The ends lost 4 bases at V and 4 bases at J; junction bases unmatched: 8.

Notes on this clone: The sequenced fragment ends 3 residues before the CDR3 boundary, so the rest is inferred from the germline J gene. The J gene is TRBJ2-6, the V gene TRBV5-4; D is ambiguous. Germline loops: CDR1 SGHNT, CDR2 YYREEE (reference sequence). The V gene lost 2 bases and the J gene lost 7 bases, with 16 bases spanning the gap. The CDR3 sequence is 16 residues long. CDR3 residues: CASSFGESGGANVLTF. The covered CDR3 bases are TGTGCCAGCAGCTTTGGTGAGTCGGGTGGAGCCAACGTC. The full variable domain, completed using reference TRBV5-4 and TRBJ2-6, is ETGVTQSPTHLIKTRGQQVTLRCSSQSGHNTVSWYQQALGQGPQFIFQYYREEENGRGNFPPRFSGLQFPNYSSELNVNALELDDSALYLCASSFGESGGANVLTFGAGSRLTVL.

As concerns this clone: One end of the junction does not line up with germline, which may come from a read error. The covered CDR3 bases are TGCAGTGCTAGAGCGACTAGCGGGGGGGCACAAGCAGAGACG. Its protein product is CSARATSGGAQAET. The entire CDR3 reads CSARATSGGAQAETQYF. The chain recombines TRBV20-1 with TRBJ2-3, with TRBD2 matching over 14 bases. The DNA ends 3 residues before the CDR3 does, and the rest of the CDR3 is filled in from the germline J gene. This CDR3 has 17 amino acids. Germline V CDR1 and CDR2: DFQATT, SNEGSKA (reference sequence).

Turning to this clone: The read terminates 3 residues ahead of where the CDR3 ends, so the germline J gene completes it. J is TRBJ2-3 and V is TRBV5-4; D may be TRBD2 (5 bases). This CDR3 is 14 amino acids long. CDR1 is SGHNT and CDR2 is YYREEE in the germline V gene (reference sequence). The CDR3 reads CASSSGGSKETQYF. CDR3 bases read: TGTGCCAGCAGCTCCGGCGGGTCGAAAGAGACG.

As concerns this clone: The read finishes 3 residues shy of the CDR3 end, and the germline J gene is used to complete it. This chain connects TRBV5-6 to TRBJ2-1, with D unresolved. Germline V CDR1 and CDR2: SGHDT, YYEEEE. The CDR3 covers 14 residues. Trimming pared 0 bases from V and 7 bases from J, leaving 11 bases between. The CDR3 reads CASSLGAGRNEQFF. CDR3 DNA, as far as it was read: TGTGCCAGCAGCTTGGGCGCAGGAAGGAATGAG.

Of note for this clone: The read is 3 residues too short to cover the CDR3 end, so that end is filled in from the germline J gene. The chain has TRBV5-6 and TRBJ1-2; D ambiguous. In germline, CDR1 is SGHDT, CDR2 YYEEEE. The CDR3 loop spans 15 amino acids. Trimming cost V 3 bases and J 5 bases, with 17 bases left between them. The DNA read from the CDR3 is TGTGCCAGCAGCTCGGTGACTGCCTATGGATATGGC. Amino acids: CASSSVTAYGYG. The full-length CDR3 reads as CASSSVTAYGYGYTF.

Points on this clone: The CDR3 end lies 3 residues beyond the end of the read and is filled in from the germline J gene. This chain connects TRBV5-6 to TRBJ1-1, with TRBD1 as a possible D gene (5 bases). Germline assignment: CDR1 SGHDT and CDR2 YYEEEE. Trimming stripped 2 bases from V and 4 bases from J, with 9 bases between. This CDR3 is 13 amino acids long. The CDR3 is CASSLQVPTEAFF. The CDR3 DNA, read in part, is TGTGCCAGCAGCTTACAGGTCCCCACTGAA.

On this clone itself: The read falls 3 residues short of the CDR3 end, and the missing part is taken from the germline J gene. The chain joins TRBV18 to TRBJ2-4; 7 nucleotides align to TRBD1. This CDR3 has 17 residues. The V gene's germline CDR1 is KGHSH and CDR2 LQKENI. The CDR3 sequence: CASSPSMAKRQGRGQYF. The covered CDR3 bases are TGTGCCAGCTCACCTTCCATGGCTAAGAGACAGGGAAGAGGT.

As concerns this clone: Read data end 3 residues before the CDR3 end; the end is taken from the germline J gene. The chain uses TRBV19 and TRBJ1-5, with D uncertain. CDR3 length equals 17 residues. Trimming took off 10 bases at V and 2 bases at J, with 24 bases between the two ends. Looked up from germline, CDR1 is LNHDA and CDR2 is SQIVND (reference sequence). CDR3: CATTYGIAGSGNQPQHF. The CDR3 bases that were read are TGTGCCACCACCTATGGGATTGCGGGTAGTGGCAATCAGCCC.

About this clone itself: Coverage ceases 3 residues before the CDR3 finishes, and the germline J gene fills in the end. The chain recombines TRBV7-2 with TRBJ2-1, with 7 positions matching TRBD1. Germline V gene data show CDR1 as SGHTA and CDR2 as FQGNSA. Trimming cost V 8 bases and J 8 bases; bases outside gene matches: 12. The CDR3 sequence is 14 residues long. The CDR3 DNA, read in part, is TGTGCCAGCGGACAGGCCCAATATTTCGATGAG. This sequence encodes CASGQAQYFDE. The entire CDR3 protein is CASGQAQYFDEQFF. The complete variable domain, with remaining parts taken from reference TRBV7-2 and TRBJ2-1, reads GAGVSQSPSNKVTEKGKDVELRCDPISGHTALYWYRQSLGQGLEFLIYFQGNSAPDKSGLPSDRFSAERTGGSVSTLTIQRTQQEDSAVYLCASGQAQYFDEQFFGPGTRLTVL.

Concerning this clone: The CDR3 end is not reached by the read, which stops 3 residues before it; the germline J gene fills it in. V usage is TRBV28 and J usage is TRBJ2-1; 8 bases are a match to TRBD2. Unmatched junction bases numbered 6, after V lost 2 bases and J lost 0 bases. Germline CDR1 reads MDHEN; CDR2 reads SYDVKM. The length of the CDR3 is 17 residues. Partial CDR3 DNA: TGTGCCAGCAGTTTAGCAGCGGGGGTCTTCTCCTACAATGAG. Protein product: CASSLAAGVFSYNE. The entire CDR3 is CASSLAAGVFSYNEQFF.

Worth noting for this clone: Mismatch with germline at one junction end may stem from a read error. From the germline J gene comes the end of the CDR3, since the read stops 3 residues before it. Within the sample, other DNA sequences also encode this same CDR3. The V call is TRBV2, the J call TRBJ1-3, with TRBD1 identical over 8 bases. The CDR3 runs to 16 residues. Looked up from germline, CDR1 is SNHLY and CDR2 is FYNNEI. The sequenced part of the CDR3 DNA is TGTGCCAGCAGTGGGCGGGACAGGCCCTCTGGAAACACA. It translates to CASSGRDRPSGNT. The CDR3 as a whole reads CASSGRDRPSGNTIYF.

The CDR3 reads CASSLQGGYEQYF. CDR3 DNA (partial): TGTGCCAGCAGCTTACAGGGTGGTTACGAG. The rearrangement links TRBV7-3 to TRBJ2-7; the D gene is possibly TRBD1 (5 bases). The sequence runs out 3 residues before the end of the CDR3; the remainder is reconstructed from the germline J gene. From germline, CDR1 is SGHTA and CDR2 FQGTGA. The V gene lost 2 bases and the J gene lost 4 bases, with 9 bases spanning the gap. The CDR3 has 13 residues.

A remark on this clone: From the germline J gene comes the end of the CDR3, since the read stops 3 residues before it. The J gene is TRBJ2-7, the V gene TRBV11-2; TRBD1 agrees at 7 bases. Germline CDR1 is SGHAT and CDR2 is FQNNGV. The CDR3 is made up of 15 amino acids. The V and J ends lost 7 bases and 6 bases, in that order; junction bases with no gene match: 15. The part of the CDR3 DNA that was read is TGTGCCAGCACCCGCCGGTCGGGACAGTCGGGCGAG. Its protein is CASTRRSGQSGE. Given in full, the CDR3 is CASTRRSGQSGEQYF.

With respect to this clone: The junction and the germline gene differ at one end; a read error may be behind it. This CDR3 is CARSHAGSLNEQFF. The sequenced CDR3 bases are TGTGCCCGGAGTCATGCGGGATCCCTCAATGAG. This sequence joins TRBV30 and TRBJ2-1; a weak D match, TRBD2 (6 bases). The read ends 3 residues before the CDR3 terminus; that terminus is restored from the germline J gene. In germline, CDR1 is GTSNPN, CDR2 SVGIG (reference sequence). The CDR3 totals 14 residues.

As regards this clone: With the read ending 3 residues before the CDR3 end, the germline J gene is used to fill in that end. This chain links TRBV18 with TRBJ2-4; no reliable D call. CDR3 length: 14 residues. CDR1 is KGHSH and CDR2 is LQKENI in the germline V gene. The part of the CDR3 DNA that was read is TGTGCCAGCTCACTAGCAGAGTTCAACTATGGT. Translating gives CASSLAEFNYG. The whole CDR3 protein is CASSLAEFNYGQYF.

This clone is identified as medium-sized from frequency. The read terminates 3 residues ahead of where the CDR3 ends, so the germline J gene completes it. The V and J genes are TRBV2 and TRBJ2-3; the D gene is possibly TRBD1 (6 bases). From germline, CDR1 is SNHLY and CDR2 FYNNEI. This CDR3 is built from 14 residues. V was shortened by 5 bases and J by 2 bases, with 11 bases between the two germline ends. CDR3 sequence reads: CASSPDRNTDTQYF. The sequenced part of the CDR3 DNA is TGTGCCAGCAGTCCCGACAGGAACACAGATACG.